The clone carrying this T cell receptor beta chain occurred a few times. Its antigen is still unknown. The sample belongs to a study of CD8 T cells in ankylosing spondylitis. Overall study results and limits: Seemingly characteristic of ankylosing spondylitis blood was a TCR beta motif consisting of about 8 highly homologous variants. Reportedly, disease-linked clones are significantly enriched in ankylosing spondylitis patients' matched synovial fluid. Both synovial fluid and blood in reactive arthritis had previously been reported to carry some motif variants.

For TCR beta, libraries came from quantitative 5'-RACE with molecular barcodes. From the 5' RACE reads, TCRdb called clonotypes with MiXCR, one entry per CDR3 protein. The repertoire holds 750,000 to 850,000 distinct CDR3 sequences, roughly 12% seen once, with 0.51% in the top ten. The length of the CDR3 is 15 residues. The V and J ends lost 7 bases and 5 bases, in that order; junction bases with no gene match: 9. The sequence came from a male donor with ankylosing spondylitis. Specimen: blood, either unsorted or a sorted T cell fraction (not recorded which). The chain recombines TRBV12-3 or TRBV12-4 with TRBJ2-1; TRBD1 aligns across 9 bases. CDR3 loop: CASTMGQGVNNEQFF. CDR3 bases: TGTGCCAGCACCATGGGACAGGGCGTCAACAATGAGCAGTTCTTC.